This T cell receptor beta chain was captured in a study of vaccination effects on CD4 cells after COVID-19. The study, taken as a whole, reports: Only a few convalescent patients and no early post-infection timepoints featured in the study.

In this sample, this clone turned up a few times. Its target is not known. The limits of the CDR3 on the DNA are not certain, so only TCRdb's listed CDR3 is given. Expansion of antigen-specific CD4+ T cells with viral peptide pools was carried out by the ViraFEST assay before sequencing. Following culture for nine to ten days, CD4+ T cells were isolated. Negative nucleocapsid antibody tests before and after vaccination confirmed no previous SARS-CoV-2 infection. The CDR3 length equals 13 residues, ends included. Here immunoSEQ multiplex PCR was the method, and the copy in TCRdb shows in-frame clones only, minus some. This sample yields tens of thousands of clones, of which approximately 70% are seen a single time; approximately 3.8% belongs to the top ten.

This sample comprised CD4+ T cells from PBMCs cultured with HCoV-OC43 spike peptides, obtained before COVID-19 vaccination. Stated subset: HCoV-OC43 spike overlapping peptide pool stimulation. The chain is built from TRBV12-3 or TRBV12-4 and TRBJ2-3; TRBD2 reflects the table's D call only, with no check against the DNA. This clonotype was sampled from a human donor who received a COVID-19 vaccine. This CDR3 reads CASSSSRTDTQYF.